The rows below give T cell receptor beta chains drawn from one sample of a study of blood T cell repertoires in COVID-19. Data came from immunoSEQ multiplex PCR; TCRdb stores just in-frame clones and leaves some out. The table has roughly 140,000 clones, around 91% seen once. Input material: peripheral blood. The receptors shown here come from a woman in her thirties or forties with acute or convalescent COVID-19. The CDR3 runs from the conserved cysteine through the conserved F or W. D genes are given only for firm matches. The size of a clone is reported for some rows only, either as once, few or many, or as a class for expanded clones.

V gene,D gene,clone size,J gene,CDR3 length,CDR3 protein,CDR3 DNA
TRBV4-2,NA,once,TRBJ1-2,16,CASSQAGSSPNYGYTF,TGTGCCAGCAGCCAAGCTGGTTCCAGTCCAAACTATGGCTACACCTTC
TRBV7-7,NA,NA,TRBJ2-1,13,CASSLSVVNEQFF,TGTGCTAGCAGCTTATCGGTAGTGAATGAGCAGTTCTTC
TRBV21-1,NA,NA,TRBJ2-7,17,CASRKRFRDRDAYEQYF,TGTGCCAGCAGAAAAAGGTTCCGGGACAGGGATGCCTACGAGCAGTACTTC
TRBV6-5,NA,NA,TRBJ2-1,14,CASSSRNRANEQFF,TGTGCCAGCAGTTCACGGAACAGGGCTAATGAGCAGTTCTTC
TRBV2,TRBD1,NA,TRBJ2-1,14,CASSPGGQGGEQFF,TGTGCCAGCAGTCCAGGGGGACAGGGGGGTGAGCAGTTCTTC
TRBV5-1,TRBD1,NA,TRBJ1-6,15,CASSRTGGYNSPLHF,TGCGCCAGCAGCAGAACAGGGGGATATAATTCACCCCTCCACTTT
TRBV5-4,TRBD1,NA,TRBJ2-1,14,CAAEGGQGVGEQFF,TGTGCCGCCGAGGGAGGACAGGGGGTGGGTGAGCAGTTCTTC
TRBV25-1,NA,NA,TRBJ2-1,17,CASSGSVFGGHHNEQFF,TGTGCCAGCAGTGGGAGTGTTTTCGGCGGGCATCACAATGAGCAGTTCTTC
TRBV19,TRBD1,NA,TRBJ1-2,14,CASHDPGQAYGYTF,TGTGCCAGCCACGATCCGGGACAGGCCTATGGCTACACCTTC
TRBV9,TRBD1,NA,TRBJ2-7,16,CASSGPGTGPSYEQYF,TGTGCCAGCAGCGGACCCGGGACAGGTCCATCCTACGAGCAGTACTTC
TRBV6-5,NA,NA,TRBJ2-7,12,CASGGGADEQYF,TGTGCCAGCGGAGGGGGCGCGGACGAGCAGTACTTC
TRBV27,TRBD1,NA,TRBJ2-3,15,CASSSGTGVPDTQYF,TGTGCCAGCAGTTCCGGGACAGGGGTTCCAGATACGCAGTATTTT
TRBV11-3,NA,NA,TRBJ2-7,14,CASSPPWSSYEQYF,TGTGCCAGCAGCCCCCCGTGGAGCTCCTACGAGCAGTACTTC
TRBV7-9,TRBD1,NA,TRBJ1-6,16,CASSSYSTGVYSPLHF,TGTGCCAGCAGCTCATACTCTACAGGGGTCTACTCACCCCTCCACTTT
TRBV9,NA,NA,TRBJ2-1,16,CASSVEYGPANNEQFF,TGTGCCAGCAGCGTAGAGTACGGTCCCGCTAACAATGAGCAGTTCTTC
TRBV19,TRBD2,NA,TRBJ2-7,16,CASSISWASGRYEQYF,TGTGCCAGTAGTATCTCTTGGGCTAGCGGGAGGTACGAGCAGTACTTC
TRBV19,NA,once,TRBJ2-1,16,CASSLRDSSSYNEQFF,TGTGCCAGTAGTCTCCGGGACTCGAGCTCCTACAATGAGCAGTTCTTC
TRBV2,TRBD2,once,TRBJ2-2,16,CASSPGTSVGTGELFF,TGTGCCAGCAGTCCAGGGACTAGCGTGGGGACCGGGGAGCTGTTTTTT
TRBV29-1,TRBD1,NA,TRBJ1-2,15,CSVGPGGNKNYGYTF,TGCAGCGTTGGTCCAGGGGGCAATAAAAACTATGGCTACACCTTC
TRBV2,NA,NA,TRBJ1-2,13,CASSETRQKIYTF,TGTGCCAGCAGTGAAACGAGACAGAAAATCTACACCTTC
TRBV29-1,TRBD2,once,TRBJ2-3,16,CSVALAGGSRVDTQYF,TGCAGCGTTGCTCTAGCGGGAGGCTCACGGGTAGATACGCAGTATTTT
TRBV19,NA,NA,TRBJ2-7,15,CASSTISPVRGEQYF,TGTGCCAGTAGCACAATTTCCCCGGTCAGAGGCGAGCAGTACTTC
TRBV6-4,TRBD1,NA,TRBJ2-1,15,CASSDAGQGASEQFF,TGTGCCAGCAGTGACGCAGGACAGGGGGCATCTGAGCAGTTCTTC
TRBV11-2,NA,NA,TRBJ2-7,13,CASSATVSYEQYF,TGTGCCAGCAGCGCGACAGTCTCCTACGAGCAGTACTTC